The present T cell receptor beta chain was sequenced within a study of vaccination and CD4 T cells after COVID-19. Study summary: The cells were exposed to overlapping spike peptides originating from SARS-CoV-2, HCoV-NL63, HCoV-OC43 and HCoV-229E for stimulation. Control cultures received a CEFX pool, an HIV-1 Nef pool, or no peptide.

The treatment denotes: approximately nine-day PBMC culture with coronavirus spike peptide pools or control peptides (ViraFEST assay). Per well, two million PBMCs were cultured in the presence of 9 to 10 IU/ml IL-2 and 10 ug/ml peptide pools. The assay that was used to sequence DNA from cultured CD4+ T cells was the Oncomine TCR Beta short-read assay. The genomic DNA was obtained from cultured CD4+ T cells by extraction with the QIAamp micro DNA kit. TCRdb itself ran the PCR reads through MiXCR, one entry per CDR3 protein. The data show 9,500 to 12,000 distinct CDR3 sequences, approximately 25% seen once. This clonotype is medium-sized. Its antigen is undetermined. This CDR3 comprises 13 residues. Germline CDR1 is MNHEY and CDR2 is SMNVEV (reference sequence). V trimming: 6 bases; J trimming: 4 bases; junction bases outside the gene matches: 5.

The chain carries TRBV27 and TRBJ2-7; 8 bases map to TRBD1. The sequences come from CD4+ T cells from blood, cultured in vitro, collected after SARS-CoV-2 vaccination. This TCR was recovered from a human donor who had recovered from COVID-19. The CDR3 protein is CASSADRDYEQYF. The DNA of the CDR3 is TGTGCCAGCAGCGCGGACAGGGATTACGAGCAGTACTTC.